This entry concerns a single TCR beta chain. Trimming removed 3 bases from V and 2 bases from J, with 18 bases in between. This CDR3 contains 16 residues. The germline V gene encodes CDR1 SQVTM and CDR2 ANQGSEA. The sample belongs to a study of cytomegalovirus exposure and HLA in healthy donors. This PCR relied on a set of 60 Vbeta primers and 13 Jbeta primers. TCRdb keeps only in-frame clones here, not all; method: immunoSEQ multiplex PCR. The table shows under 130,000 clones, with 80% to 85% occurring only once. The material sequenced was PBMCs. This TCR came from a man aged 30-40 years in good health and CMV-seropositive. This chain joins TRBV29-1 and TRBJ2-3; D is uncertain. The CDR3 region has the DNA TGCAGCGTTGAGTCTACAGTGCACTCCTACACAGATACGCAGTATTTT. Amino acid sequence: CSVESTVHSYTDTQYF.